These 13 T cell receptor beta chains were sequenced from one sample in a study of PD-1 blockade in classical Hodgkin lymphoma. The table came from immunoSEQ multiplex PCR; TCRdb's copy has only in-frame clones and leaves some out. The sample holds 35,000 to 45,000 clones, 65% to 85% seen once. Every single patient, without exception, relapsed after autologous stem cell transplantation, and brentuximab vedotin exposure varied. This specimen consisted of peripheral blood mononuclear cells (PBMCs), obtained before the second cycle of nivolumab. The receptors shown here come from a human donor with classical Hodgkin lymphoma.

The chain links TRBV9 to TRBJ2-2; 11 nucleotides agree with TRBD1. The V gene end was trimmed by 0 bases and the J gene end by 0 bases; junction bases not matched to a gene: 1. CDR1 is SGDLS, CDR2 YYNGEE, per germline. This CDR3 comprises 17 residues. Here the CDR3 DNA reads TGTGCCAGCAGCGTAGTGGGACAGGGGGCGAACACCGGGGAGCTGTTTTTT. It is translated as CASSVVGQGANTGELFF.

This chain joins TRBV19 and TRBJ1-2; D is ambiguous. The length of the CDR3 is 13 residues. With 3 bases removed from V and 5 bases from J, the gap between germline ends came to 10 bases. Germline loops: CDR1 LNHDA, CDR2 SQIVND (reference sequence). The CDR3 loop is CASSMEGNYGYTF. In DNA form, the CDR3 reads TGTGCCAGTAGTATGGAGGGTAATTATGGCTACACCTTC.

The chain couples TRBV28 to TRBJ1-5; 7 bases fit TRBD1. The V gene's germline CDR1 is MDHEN and CDR2 SYDVKM. The length of the CDR3 is 14 residues. V was pared by 10 bases and J by 6 bases, with 12 bases of the junction left unmatched. CDR3 region: CATQGDSSRQPQHF. CDR3 DNA sequence: TGTGCCACCCAAGGGGACAGTTCTCGTCAGCCCCAGCATTTT.

The chain uses TRBV27 and TRBJ2-2, with D possibly matching TRBD2 (6 bases). CDR1 MNHEY and CDR2 SMNVEV come from the germline V gene (reference sequence). This CDR3 has 12 residues. V lost 6 bases, J lost 6 bases, and 8 bases lay in between. The CDR3 bases are TGTGCCAGCAGGGAGGGTCCCGGGGAGCTGTTTTTT. Its protein product is CASREGPGELFF.

The chain links TRBV29-1 to TRBJ2-2, with D uncertain. The CDR3 totals 11 residues. The germline gives CDR1 SQVTM, CDR2 ANQGSEA. The V gene lost 7 bases and the J gene lost 5 bases, with 8 bases spanning the gap. The CDR3, as DNA: TGCAGCGGAACACATACCGGGGAGCTGTTTTTT. This encodes CSGTHTGELFF.

The V and J genes are TRBV5-1 and TRBJ1-1; D call uncertain. There are 14 residues in the CDR3. V was trimmed by 3 bases and J by 3 bases, leaving 12 bases between them. The germline CDR1 and CDR2 sequences are SGHRS and YFSETQ. CDR3 in amino acids: CASSSANTHTEAFF. Written as DNA, the CDR3 is TGCGCCAGCAGCTCCGCAAACACCCACACTGAAGCTTTCTTT.

V gene TRBV5-6 combines with J gene TRBJ2-1; 7 bases map to TRBD1. Germline CDR1 SGHDT, CDR2 YYEEEE. The J segment lost 4 bases and the V segment lost 4 bases, leaving 8 bases of the junction unmatched. CDR3 length: 15 residues. In nucleotides, the CDR3 is TGTGCCAGCAGCCCCCGGGACAGCCCGTACAATGAGCAGTTCTTC. Protein product: CASSPRDSPYNEQFF.

The chain couples TRBV5-1 to TRBJ2-7, with 7 nucleotides matching TRBD1. After removal of 5 bases from V and 3 bases from J, the junction contained 5 bases not matched to a gene. The CDR3 covers 13 residues. Germline V gene lookup returns CDR1 SGHRS and CDR2 YFSETQ. CDR3 sequence (DNA): TGCGCCAGCAGGGAGACAGGGAACTACGAGCAGTACTTC. It is translated as CASRETGNYEQYF.

The chain combines TRBV23-1 with TRBJ2-6; 7 nucleotides line up with TRBD2. TRBV23-1 is identified as an open reading frame with a role that is uncertain. The CDR3 length is 20 residues. V gave up 4 bases and J gave up 1 base; unmatched junction bases: 16. CDR3 region: CASSLPISGRDPSGANVLTF. The CDR3 DNA is TGCGCCAGCAGTCTACCGATTTCAGGGAGGGATCCATCTGGGGCCAACGTCCTGACTTTC.

This clone was found a few times. The chain links TRBV5-6 to TRBJ2-3; TRBD2 aligns across 11 bases. V gave up 4 bases and J gave up 3 bases; unmatched junction bases: 7. Per germline, CDR1 SGHDT and CDR2 YYEEEE. The CDR3 spans 16 residues. This CDR3 reads CASSPTSGSETDTQYF. In nucleotides, the CDR3 is TGTGCCAGCAGCCCTACTAGCGGGAGTGAGACAGATACGCAGTATTTT. Full variable domain (remainder filled in from reference TRBV5-6 and TRBJ2-3): DAGVTQSPTHLIKTRGQQVTLRCSPKSGHDTVSWYQQALGQGPQFIFQYYEEEERQRGNFPDRFSGHQFPNYSSELNVNALLLGDSALYLCASSPTSGSETDTQYFGPGTRLTVL.

CDR3: CASSLIDYGRPEQYF. CDR3 nucleotides: TGTGCCAGCAGCTTAATAGACTATGGTAGGCCAGAGCAGTACTTC. The genes are TRBV7-9 and TRBJ2-7; a possible D gene is TRBD2 (5 bases). Germline CDR1 and CDR2: SEHNR and FQNEAQ (reference sequence). V dropped 2 bases and J dropped 7 bases, with 18 bases sitting between them. The CDR3 runs 15 residues.

This clone came up a few times. This sequence joins TRBV11-2 and TRBJ1-5, with a tentative D call TRBD1 (6 bases). The V gene's germline CDR1 is SGHAT and CDR2 FQNNGV. The germline V and J ends were trimmed by 0 bases and 7 bases, with 13 bases remaining between them. This CDR3 has 15 amino acids. The CDR3 spells CASSLERTGKQPQHF. The CDR3 DNA follows: TGTGCCAGCAGCTTAGAAAGAACAGGGAAACAGCCCCAGCATTTT.

This clone was observed a handful of times. V is TRBV7-3 and J is TRBJ2-1; unclear D gene. The CDR3 is 13 residues long. Trimming removed 3 bases from V and 7 bases from J, with 10 bases in between. Germline V gives CDR1 SGHTA, CDR2 FQGTGA. CDR3 bases: TGTGCCAGCAGCTTGATAGAGGAGAATGAGCAGTTCTTC. Translating it yields CASSLIEENEQFF.